Below are 10 T cell receptor beta chains sequenced from a single sample in a study of T-cell reconstitution after alpha-beta-depleted transplantation in children. The authors prepared the TCRbeta library with unique molecular identifiers. TCRdb itself ran the PCR reads through MiXCR, one entry per CDR3 protein. Among approximately 510,000 distinct CDR3 sequences, roughly 18% were seen once, and the ten largest hold 3.3%. The starting material was PBMCs from the stem cell graft donor, obtained from the stem cell graft. The origin of the receptors is a human donor who donated a stem cell graft to a child with acute lymphoblastic leukemia.

The J gene is TRBJ2-3, the V gene TRBV15; 7 positions agree with TRBD2. This CDR3 has 15 amino acids. With 2 bases clipped from V and 2 bases from J, the junction kept 4 bases outside the gene matches. Germline assignment: CDR1 LNHNV and CDR2 YYDKDF (reference sequence). The CDR3 region is CATSRTAGTTDTQYF. The DNA for the CDR3 is TGTGCCACCAGCAGAACAGCGGGAACCACAGATACGCAGTATTTT. Full variable domain (rest looked up from reference TRBV15 and TRBJ2-3): DAMVIQNPRYQVTQFGKPVTLSCSQTLNHNVMYWYQQKSSQAPKLLFHYYDKDFNNEADTPDNFQSRRPNTSFCFLDIRSPGLGDTAMYLCATSRTAGTTDTQYFGPGTRLTVL.

This clonotype has only a few counts. The chain links TRBV10-3 to TRBJ1-2; D is perhaps TRBD1 (5 bases). Trimming took off 7 bases at V and 2 bases at J, with 14 bases between the two ends. In germline, CDR1 is ENHRY, CDR2 SYGVKD. This CDR3 region has 14 residues. CDR3 nucleotide sequence: TGTGCCATCAATTATGCAGGGAGCAACTATGGCTACACCTTC. This encodes CAINYAGSNYGYTF.

This clonotype has just a few counts. The V call is TRBV15, the J call TRBJ2-7; a possible D gene is TRBD2 (6 bases). In germline, CDR1 is LNHNV, CDR2 YYDKDF (reference sequence). CDR3 length: 17 amino acids. The V end lost 4 bases, the J end lost 3 bases, and 22 bases lay between the germline ends. The CDR3 spells CATSTDQRGLSFYEQYF. The CDR3 coding sequence is TGTGCCACCAGCACCGATCAGAGGGGACTGTCATTCTACGAGCAGTACTTC.

This clonotype has a count of ten or more. The gene calls are TRBV20-1 and TRBJ2-2; tentatively, D is TRBD2 (5 bases). Germline V CDR1 and CDR2: DFQATT, SNEGSKA (reference sequence). V lost 6 bases and J lost 4, with 15 bases in between. The CDR3 totals 14 residues. CDR3 loop: CSARAGESTGELFF. The CDR3 region has the DNA TGCAGTGCGAGGGCCGGGGAGAGCACCGGGGAGCTGTTTTTT.

This clonotype came up a few times. The V and J genes are TRBV6-1 and TRBJ1-5; D may be TRBD1 (5 bases). Trimming took off 1 base at V and 3 bases at J, with 13 bases between the two ends. There are 16 residues in the CDR3. CDR1 is MNHNS and CDR2 is SASEGT in the germline V gene. This CDR3 is CASSEVLAGYNQPQHF. The DNA for the CDR3 is TGTGCCAGCAGTGAAGTCCTGGCAGGGTACAATCAGCCCCAGCATTTT.

In DNA, the CDR3 is TGCGCCAGCAGCCGCGAATTCACTAGCGGAACCACAGATACGCAGTATTTT. It encodes CASSREFTSGTTDTQYF. The chain carries TRBV5-1 and TRBJ2-3; 8 nucleotides agree with TRBD2. The CDR3 covers 17 residues. J was trimmed by 2 bases and V by 4 bases; bases with no gene match: 12. Germline V gene data show CDR1 as SGHRS and CDR2 as YFSETQ.

The gene calls are TRBV18 and TRBJ1-2; unclear D gene. The CDR3 sequence is 14 residues long. Deletions cut 3 bases from V and 4 bases from J, with 12 bases between. CDR1 KGHSH and CDR2 LQKENI come from the germline V gene. CDR3: CASSPTSTFYGYTF. The CDR3 nucleotides are TGTGCCAGCTCACCGACATCGACGTTCTATGGCTACACCTTC.

The chain combines TRBV20-1 with TRBJ2-1; 10 bases fit TRBD2. This CDR3 region has 14 residues. Per germline, CDR1 DFQATT and CDR2 SNEGSKA (reference sequence). Trimming cost V 4 bases and J 3 bases; bases outside gene matches: 3. The chain's CDR3 is CSAIGTSVYNEQFF. The CDR3 DNA reads TGCAGTGCTATCGGGACTAGCGTCTACAATGAGCAGTTCTTC.

The V call is TRBV4-1, the J call TRBJ1-1; D remains ambiguous. The V end lost 4 bases, the J end lost 1 base, and 13 bases lay between the germline ends. Germline V gene lookup returns CDR1 MGHRA and CDR2 YSYEKL. The length of the CDR3 is 15 residues. The CDR3 DNA reads TGCGCCAGCAGCCTCGCGCAAAAGGGGAACACTGAAGCTTTCTTT. Protein sequence: CASSLAQKGNTEAFF.

The chain carries TRBV6-2 or TRBV6-3 and TRBJ2-7; tentatively, D is TRBD1 (6 bases). In germline, CDR1 is MNHEY, CDR2 SVGEGT. V lost 7 bases and J lost 7, with 26 bases in between. The CDR3 is made up of 16 amino acids. The CDR3 bases are TGTGCCAGCAATAAATACGACAGGCCCCAGGCTTGGGAGCAGTACTTC. Translated: CASNKYDRPQAWEQYF.